The T cell receptor beta chain described here comes from a study of CD8 T cells in ankylosing spondylitis (dated by TCRdb to the late 2010s). As for the study more broadly: T cell receptor beta repertoires were profiled in healthy donors and ankylosing spondylitis patients so that disease-linked TCR variants could be found. The full study cohort was made up of about 25 ankylosing spondylitis patients and 108 healthy donors. Peripheral blood samples were taken, and synovial fluid was additionally collected from ankylosing spondylitis patients. What the work shows at the level of the full study, not this receptor alone: A TCR beta motif made up of several highly homologous amino acid variants appeared to be characteristic of blood from ankylosing spondylitis patients. Some TCR beta motif variants had previously been reported in synovial fluid and blood of reactive arthritis patients, which suggested common disease-initiation mechanisms. The disease-linked clones showed a CD8+ phenotype and occurred at relatively low frequencies in peripheral blood. The disease-linked clones were reported as significantly enriched in matched synovial fluid samples from ankylosing spondylitis patients.

Synovial fluid samples and blood samples obtained from the same ankylosing spondylitis patients were matched. To note about this clonotype: Its antigen specificity is not known. Base qualities are not at hand, and no much larger clone is one base apart.

Sequencing was performed on an Illumina HiSeq 2500. TCR beta libraries were prepared by quantitative 5'-RACE with molecular barcodes. Turning to the authors' computational methods: Disease-linked TCR variants were identified with a new computational method built on a probabilistic model of VDJ rearrangement. The public reads were run again by TCRdb, first through fastp at Q25 and then through MiXCR, and only productive beta chains were kept. Rows with a matching CDR3 protein are joined into one entry that keeps the most common DNA and genes. The V and J calls shown here were made by TCRdb, not taken from the authors' results. A total of about 150,000 distinct CDR3 sequences appear in this sample, under 35% of them only once. The top ten hold 5.5% to 7.5% of the sample. The clonotype was recovered from a male donor with ankylosing spondylitis. Sequenced sample: synovial fluid, either unsorted or a sorted T cell fraction (not recorded which).

The CDR3 protein sequence reads: CASSQDLIEETQYF. At the DNA level, the sequence is TGTGCCAGCAGCCAAGATCTGATCGAAGAGACCCAGTACTTC. The rearrangement combines TRBV3-1 with TRBJ2-5; no D segment can be confidently identified. Including the terminal cysteine and phenylalanine, the CDR3 comprises 14 residues. This entry keeps only the CDR3 DNA: 42 bases, framed from base 1. CDR1 and CDR2 are drawn from the germline V gene (reference sequence): LGHDT, YNNKEL. V is shortened by 0 bases, J by 3 bases, and the region joining them spans 8 bases.